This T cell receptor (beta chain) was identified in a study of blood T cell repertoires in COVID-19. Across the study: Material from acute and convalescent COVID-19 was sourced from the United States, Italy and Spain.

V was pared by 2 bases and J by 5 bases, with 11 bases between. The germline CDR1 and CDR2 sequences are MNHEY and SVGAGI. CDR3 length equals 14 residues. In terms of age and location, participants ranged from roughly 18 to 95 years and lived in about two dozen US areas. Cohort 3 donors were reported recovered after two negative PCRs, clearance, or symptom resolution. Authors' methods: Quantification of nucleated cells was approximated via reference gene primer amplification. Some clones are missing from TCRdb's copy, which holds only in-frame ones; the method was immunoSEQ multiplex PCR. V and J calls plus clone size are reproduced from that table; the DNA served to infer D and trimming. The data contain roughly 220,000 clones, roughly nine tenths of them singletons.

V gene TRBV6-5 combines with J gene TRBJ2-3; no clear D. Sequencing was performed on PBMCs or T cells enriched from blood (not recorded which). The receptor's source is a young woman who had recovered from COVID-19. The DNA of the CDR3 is TGTGCCAGCAGTTACGGAGAGAATCAAGATACGCAGTATTTT. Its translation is CASSYGENQDTQYF.